A single sample gave rise to the 23 T cell receptor beta chains below, sequenced in a study of blood T cell repertoires in COVID-19. Only in-frame clones appear in the TCRdb table, and some are missing; sequencing was by immunoSEQ multiplex PCR. The sample yields tens of thousands of clones, roughly 80% seen once. Material for sequencing was peripheral blood. Source of these receptors: a human donor in a cohort sampled during active COVID-19.

J is TRBJ1-2 and V is TRBV6-5, with TRBD1 matching over 10 bases. CDR3 length equals 15 residues. Germline CDR1 MNHEY, CDR2 SVGAGI. The V gene end was trimmed by 6 bases and the J gene end by 5 bases; junction bases not matched to a gene: 9. CDR3 sequence reads: CASSSTGTGEYGYTF. For the CDR3, the DNA is TGTGCCAGCAGCTCGACCGGGACAGGGGAATATGGCTACACCTTC.

V gene TRBV13 combines with J gene TRBJ1-4, with D perhaps matching TRBD1 (6 bases). The CDR3 is 16 amino acids. Germline CDR1 reads PRHDT; CDR2 reads FYEKMQ (reference sequence). The V and J ends lost 5 bases and 8 bases respectively, with 21 bases between them. Here the CDR3 DNA reads TGTGCCAGCAGCCTAAACAGGGCTGGGGAAGGCGAAAAACTGTTTTTT. The encoded protein is CASSLNRAGEGEKLFF.

J is TRBJ1-2 and V is TRBV7-3; a possible D gene is TRBD1 (5 bases). The CDR3 is 13 amino acids. CDR1 and CDR2 from the germline V gene are SGHTA and FQGTGA. V lost 3 bases, J lost 6 bases, and 11 bases lay in between. The CDR3 DNA reads as TGTGCCAGCAGCTTCGGCCGGGGGGATGGCTACACCTTC. Translation: CASSFGRGDGYTF.

J is TRBJ2-7 and V is TRBV27; 7 bases line up with TRBD2. The CDR3 is 15 residues long. Germline CDR1 MNHEY, CDR2 SMNVEV (reference sequence). V was clipped by 6 bases and J by 0 bases; unmatched bases: 8. CDR3 region: CASRRIAGPSYEQYF. The CDR3 DNA sequence: TGTGCCAGCAGGCGAATAGCGGGCCCCTCCTACGAGCAGTACTTC.

CDR3 in DNA: TGTGCCAGCAGCCCCATCGCTATGGGGGGTCACACTGAAGCTTTCTTT. As protein: CASSPIAMGGHTEAFF. This chain uses TRBV7-2 with TRBJ1-1, with a possible D match to TRBD1 (5 bases). Germline V lookup: CDR1 SGHTA, CDR2 FQGNSA. The CDR3 has 16 amino acids. V lost 5 bases to trimming and J lost 3 bases, with 19 bases between them.

The DNA of the CDR3 is TGTGCCAGCAGCGTAGAGGCGGGAGGGAGGGAGCAGTACTTC. This gives the protein CASSVEAGGREQYF. The V and J genes are TRBV9 and TRBJ2-7; 9 positions match TRBD2. CDR1 is SGDLS and CDR2 is YYNGEE in the germline V gene. V shed 0 bases and J 7 bases; nucleotides not matched to a gene: 5. This CDR3 has 14 residues.

The chain uses TRBV29-1 and TRBJ2-5; the D gene is possibly TRBD2 (5 bases). Looked up from germline, CDR1 is SQVTM and CDR2 is ANQGSEA. This CDR3 comprises 13 residues. With 4 bases removed from V and 7 bases from J, the gap between germline ends came to 16 bases. The CDR3: CSVAALDRGTQYF. The CDR3 DNA reads TGCAGCGTTGCTGCACTGGATCGGGGGACCCAGTACTTC. Complete variable domain (other parts from reference TRBV29-1 and TRBJ2-5): SAVISQKPSRDICQRGTSLTIQCQVDSQVTMMFWYRQQPGQSLTLIATANQGSEATYESGFVIDKFPISRPNLTFSTLTVSNMSPEDSSIYLCSVAALDRGTQYFGPGTRLLVL.

The V and J genes are TRBV7-2 and TRBJ1-3; D perhaps matches TRBD1 (5 bases). This CDR3 has 14 residues. V was trimmed by 2 bases and J by 2 bases, leaving 7 bases between them. Germline CDR1 is SGHTA and CDR2 is FQGNSA. The CDR3 DNA is TGTGCCAGCAGCTTAAAGGGGACTGGAAACACCATATATTTT. It translates to CASSLKGTGNTIYF.

The chain couples TRBV18 to TRBJ2-6, with D possibly being TRBD1 (5 bases). The CDR3 extends over 15 amino acids. Trimming left V 4 bases short and J 0 bases short, with 7 bases between. CDR1 is KGHSH and CDR2 is LQKENI in the germline V gene. The CDR3 sequence: CASSRQSSGANVLTF. CDR3 bases: TGTGCCAGCTCACGACAGTCCTCTGGGGCCAACGTCCTGACTTTC.

The rearrangement links TRBV18 to TRBJ1-6, with D maybe TRBD1 (5 bases). V was cut by 2 bases and J by 4 bases, with 15 bases left in between. The germline V gene has CDR1 KGHSH and CDR2 LQKENI. CDR3 size: 17 residues. The CDR3 DNA sequence: TGTGCCAGCTCACCAGGGCGTGCGGACATGTATAATTCACCCCTCCACTTT. Protein product: CASSPGRADMYNSPLHF.

The chain recombines TRBV12-3 or TRBV12-4 with TRBJ1-1, with TRBD1 identical over 7 bases. V shed 6 bases, J shed 4 bases, and the junction held 5 bases outside the gene matches. CDR3 length: 13 amino acids. The DNA for the CDR3 is TGTGCCAGCAGATCACAGGGGAGCACTGAAGCTTTCTTT. Translation: CASRSQGSTEAFF.

This sequence joins TRBV5-1 and TRBJ2-7; TRBD1 agrees at 9 bases. Trimming cost V 6 bases and J 3 bases; bases outside gene matches: 4. This CDR3 is 13 amino acids long. From germline, CDR1 is SGHRS and CDR2 YFSETQ. The CDR3 bases are TGCGCCAGCAAGGGGACAGGGAGCTACGAGCAGTACTTC. Its protein product is CASKGTGSYEQYF.

The gene calls are TRBV28 and TRBJ2-7, with TRBD1 matching 9 bases. Germline V gene data show CDR1 as MDHEN and CDR2 as SYDVKM. CDR3 size: 16 residues. V dropped 5 bases and J dropped 2; count of bases not matched to a gene: 10. In DNA, the CDR3 is TGTGCCAGCAGTGGGGTACAGGGGGCGTTTGCCTACGAGCAGTACTTC. Translated: CASSGVQGAFAYEQYF.

This clone has a handful of counts. J is TRBJ1-3 and V is TRBV30; D uncertain. V lost 4 bases, J lost 4 bases, and 8 bases lay in between. The germline CDR1 and CDR2 sequences are GTSNPN and SVGIG (reference sequence). The CDR3 extends over 12 amino acids. The CDR3 is CAWKLAGNTIYF. Here the CDR3 DNA reads TGTGCCTGGAAGTTGGCCGGAAACACCATATATTTT.

This chain uses TRBV18 with TRBJ1-6; TRBD1 matches 10 bases. Germline values: CDR1 KGHSH, CDR2 LQKENI. This CDR3 has 17 amino acids. The ends lost 2 bases at V and 10 bases at J; junction bases unmatched: 11. The CDR3 DNA follows: TGTGCCAGCTCACCAGGCCATTCGGGACAGGGGATCTCACCCCTCCACTTT. It specifies CASSPGHSGQGISPLHF.

The chain links TRBV29-1 to TRBJ1-1, with 8 bases fitting TRBD1. The CDR3 sequence is 15 residues long. Losses at the gene ends were 2 bases for V and 4 bases for J; bases not matched to a gene: 9. CDR1 is SQVTM and CDR2 is ANQGSEA in the germline V gene. The CDR3 DNA reads as TGCAGCGTTGAAATTGGCAGGGGGCTAAGCACTGAAGCTTTCTTT. Protein: CSVEIGRGLSTEAFF. The full variable domain, with the rest looked up from reference TRBV29-1 and TRBJ1-1, is SAVISQKPSRDICQRGTSLTIQCQVDSQVTMMFWYRQQPGQSLTLIATANQGSEATYESGFVIDKFPISRPNLTFSTLTVSNMSPEDSSIYLCSVEIGRGLSTEAFFGQGTRLTVV.

The V and J genes are TRBV6-1 and TRBJ2-2, with 9 bases identical to TRBD2. CDR1 and CDR2 (germline): MNHNS, SASEGT. The CDR3 totals 16 residues. Trimming removed 5 bases from V and 2 bases from J; junction bases left unmatched: 6. In nucleotides, the CDR3 is TGTGCCAGCAGTCAAGGACTAGCGAGAAACACCGGGGAGCTGTTTTTT. Protein sequence: CASSQGLARNTGELFF.

V is TRBV27 and J is TRBJ2-6; D perhaps matches TRBD1 (6 bases). The V gene lost 6 bases and the J gene lost 0 bases, with 21 bases spanning the gap. In germline, CDR1 is MNHEY, CDR2 SMNVEV (reference sequence). This CDR3 contains 19 residues. The CDR3 bases are TGTGCCAGCAGACTTACGGGGCAGGGGACGCGCTCTGGGGCCAACGTCCTGACTTTC. Its translation is CASRLTGQGTRSGANVLTF.

The J gene is TRBJ2-7, the V gene TRBV5-6, with 7 positions matching TRBD1. V dropped 4 bases and J dropped 7; count of bases not matched to a gene: 11. Germline-derived CDR1 and CDR2 are SGHDT and YYEEEE. The CDR3 spans 14 residues. DNA for the CDR3: TGTGCCAGCAGCCCGCGGACAGGAAAGGGGGAGCAGTACTTC. As protein: CASSPRTGKGEQYF. Filled out from reference TRBV5-6 and TRBJ2-7, the complete variable domain reads DAGVTQSPTHLIKTRGQQVTLRCSPKSGHDTVSWYQQALGQGPQFIFQYYEEEERQRGNFPDRFSGHQFPNYSSELNVNALLLGDSALYLCASSPRTGKGEQYFGPGTRLTVT.

This chain joins TRBV3-1 (or the pseudogene TRBV3-2) and TRBJ2-7; maybe TRBD1 (6 bases). V shed 4 bases and J shed 3 bases, with 16 bases lying between them. The CDR3 has 15 amino acids. Germline V gene lookup returns CDR1 LGHDT and CDR2 YNNKEL (reference sequence). CDR3 nucleotide sequence: TGTGCCAGCAGCCCGTCCGACAGGTTCAACTACGAGCAGTACTTC. Translating gives CASSPSDRFNYEQYF.

V gene TRBV28 combines with J gene TRBJ1-5; 7 nucleotides match TRBD1. The junction had 8 bases not matched to a gene; V was cut back by 6 bases and J by 6 bases. The CDR3 loop spans 14 amino acids. Germline CDR1 MDHEN, CDR2 SYDVKM. The CDR3 loop is CASRLPGGSQPQHF. The CDR3 coding sequence is TGTGCCAGCAGACTCCCAGGGGGAAGTCAGCCCCAGCATTTT.

This chain connects TRBV19 to TRBJ1-5; D is possibly TRBD1 (5 bases). Germline CDR1 and CDR2: LNHDA and SQIVND (reference sequence). V was shortened by 5 bases and J by 6 bases, with 14 bases between the two germline ends. The CDR3 runs to 14 residues. The CDR3 bases are TGTGCCAGTAGTTCTGCGGGGCCCGGTCAGCCCCAGCATTTT. Translating it yields CASSSAGPGQPQHF.

The chain is built from TRBV18 and TRBJ2-1, with 11 bases lining up with TRBD1. The CDR3 has 16 amino acids. Germline assignment: CDR1 KGHSH and CDR2 LQKENI. Unmatched junction bases numbered 13, after V lost 2 bases and J lost 13 bases. The DNA for the CDR3 is TGTGCCAGCTCACCAGCTATAGGACAGGGGGCTAATACCCAGTTCTTC. This codes for CASSPAIGQGANTQFF. The full variable domain, its missing parts supplied by reference TRBV18 and TRBJ2-1, is NAGVMQNPRHLVRRRGQEARLRCSPMKGHSHVYWYRQLPEEGLKFMVYLQKENIIDESGMPKERFSAEFPKEGPSILRIQQVVRGDSAAYFCASSPAIGQGANTQFFGPGTRLTVL.